The entry that follows covers one T cell receptor (beta chain) sequence. Measured with immunoSEQ multiplex PCR; TCRdb has only the in-frame clones, and not every one. The table records approximately 64,000 clones, 88% of them present only once. This sample was included in a study of blood T cell repertoires in COVID-19. Adults between about 18 and 95 years of age took part from more than 20 US areas. Participants reported their clinical history, and cohort assignment relied on those reports. The germline V and J ends were trimmed by 3 bases and 3 bases, with 6 bases remaining between them. Per the germline V gene, CDR1 is MGHDK and CDR2 is SYGVNS. The CDR3 runs to 12 residues.

The chain carries TRBV25-1 and TRBJ2-7; D not certain. This sequence originates from a woman aged 40 to 50 who had recovered from COVID-19. The sample taken for sequencing was PBMCs or T cells enriched from blood (not recorded which). CDR3 nucleotide sequence: TGTGCCAGCAGTGAGCCCGGCTACGAGCAGTACTTC. Translating gives CASSEPGYEQYF.